Presented here are 7 T cell receptor beta chains from one specimen sequenced in a study of blood T cell repertoires in COVID-19. Produced via immunoSEQ multiplex PCR; TCRdb's table is partial and in-frame only. In the table there are approximately 330,000 clones, nearly 90% of which are singletons. The sequencing input was PBMCs or T cells enriched from blood (not recorded which). Receptors originate from a woman aged 25-40 years who had recovered from COVID-19.

Remarks on this clone: Other DNA sequences in this specimen translate into the identical CDR3. This rearrangement joins TRBV27 to TRBJ2-7, with D perhaps TRBD1 (5 bases). CDR3 length equals 11 residues. The ends were cut back, 8 bases at V and 3 bases at J, with 8 bases in the middle. Per germline, CDR1 MNHEY and CDR2 SMNVEV (reference sequence). CDR3 DNA: TGTGCCAGCTCCCAGGGCTACGAGCAGTACTTC. Protein product: CASSQGYEQYF.

The chain uses TRBV19 and TRBJ2-1, with TRBD1 matching over 8 bases. Per the germline V gene, CDR1 is LNHDA and CDR2 is SQIVND (reference sequence). This CDR3 spans 16 amino acids. The J segment lost 4 bases and the V segment lost 5 bases, leaving 10 bases of the junction unmatched. The CDR3 sequence is CASSSGTGKGYNEQFF. The CDR3 nucleotides read TGTGCCAGTAGTTCCGGGACAGGTAAAGGGTACAATGAGCAGTTCTTC. The complete variable domain, with remaining parts taken from reference TRBV19 and TRBJ2-1, reads DGGITQSPKYLFRKEGQNVTLSCEQNLNHDAMYWYRQDPGQGLRLIYYSQIVNDFQKGDIAEGYSVSREKKESFPLTVTSAQKNPTAFYLCASSSGTGKGYNEQFFGPGTRLTVL.

This sequence joins TRBV4-1 and TRBJ1-6, with 7 bases that match TRBD1. J lost 1 base, V lost 0 bases, and 6 bases had no gene match. This CDR3 region has 18 residues. Germline CDR1 and CDR2: MGHRA and YSYEKL. CDR3 sequence (DNA): TGCGCCAGCAGCCAAGAATCGACAGGGAGTTCCTATAATTCACCCCTCCACTTT. Translated: CASSQESTGSSYNSPLHF.

CDR3 nucleotide sequence: TGTGCTAGTGGCCTAACGTGGACCGGGGAGCTGTTTTTT. Translation: CASGLTWTGELFF. V usage is TRBV12-5 and J usage is TRBJ2-2, with D unclear. Per germline, CDR1 LGHNT and CDR2 FRNRAP. V was trimmed by 6 bases and J by 5 bases, leaving 10 bases between them. This CDR3 has 13 residues.

This clone was detected a few times. This chain joins TRBV5-4 and TRBJ2-7, with D possibly being TRBD1 (5 bases). With 2 bases removed from V and 1 base from J, the gap between germline ends came to 7 bases. CDR1 is SGHNT and CDR2 is YYREEE in the germline V gene (reference sequence). CDR3 size: 13 residues. In DNA form, the CDR3 reads TGTGCCAGCAGCTTTGACAGATCCTACGAGCAGTACTTC. Residues: CASSFDRSYEQYF. Filled out from reference TRBV5-4 and TRBJ2-7, the complete variable domain reads ETGVTQSPTHLIKTRGQQVTLRCSSQSGHNTVSWYQQALGQGPQFIFQYYREEENGRGNFPPRFSGLQFPNYSSELNVNALELDDSALYLCASSFDRSYEQYFGPGTRLTVT.

The V gene is TRBV2, the J gene TRBJ1-4; the D is unclear. Germline CDR1 and CDR2: SNHLY and FYNNEI. This CDR3 region has 15 residues. V was trimmed by 5 bases and J by 4 bases, leaving 14 bases between them. The DNA for the CDR3 is TGTGCCAGCAGTCGTATAGGTTCGGGTAATGAAAAACTGTTTTTT. It specifies CASSRIGSGNEKLFF.

The V and J genes are TRBV28 and TRBJ2-7; TRBD2 matches at 14 bases. CDR1 is MDHEN, CDR2 SYDVKM, per germline. J was trimmed by 2 bases and V by 4 bases; bases with no gene match: 4. The CDR3 has 16 residues. The CDR3 region is CASSSPGLAGAYEQYF. CDR3 in DNA: TGTGCCAGCAGTTCCCCGGGACTAGCGGGGGCCTACGAGCAGTACTTC.